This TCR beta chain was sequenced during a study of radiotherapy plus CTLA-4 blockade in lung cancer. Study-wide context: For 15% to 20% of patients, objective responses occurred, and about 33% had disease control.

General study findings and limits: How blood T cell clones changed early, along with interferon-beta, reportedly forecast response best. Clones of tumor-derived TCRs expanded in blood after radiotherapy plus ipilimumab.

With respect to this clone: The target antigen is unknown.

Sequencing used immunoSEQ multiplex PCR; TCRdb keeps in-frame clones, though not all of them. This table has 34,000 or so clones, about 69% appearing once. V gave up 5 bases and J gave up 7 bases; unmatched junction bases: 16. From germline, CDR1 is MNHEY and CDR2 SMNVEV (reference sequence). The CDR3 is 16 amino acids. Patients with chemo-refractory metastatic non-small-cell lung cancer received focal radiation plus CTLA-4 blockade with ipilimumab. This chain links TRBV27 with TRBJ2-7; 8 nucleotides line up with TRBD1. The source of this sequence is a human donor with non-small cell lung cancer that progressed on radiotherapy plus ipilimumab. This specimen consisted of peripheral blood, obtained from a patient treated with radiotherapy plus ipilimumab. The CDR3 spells CASSPVDRGTLGEQYF. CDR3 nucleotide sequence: TGTGCCAGCAGTCCTGTAGACAGGGGAACTCTTGGGGAGCAGTACTTC.